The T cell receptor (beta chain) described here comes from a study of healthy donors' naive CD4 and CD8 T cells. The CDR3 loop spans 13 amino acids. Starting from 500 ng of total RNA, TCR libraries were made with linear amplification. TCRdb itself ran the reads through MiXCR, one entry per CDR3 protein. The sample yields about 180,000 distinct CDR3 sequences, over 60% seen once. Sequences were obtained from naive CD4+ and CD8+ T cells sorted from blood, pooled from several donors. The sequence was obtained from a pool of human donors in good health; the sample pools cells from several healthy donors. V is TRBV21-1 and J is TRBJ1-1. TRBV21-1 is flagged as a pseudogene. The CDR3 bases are TGTGCCAGCATCCCTCTCTGTAACACTGAAGCTTTCTTT. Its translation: CASIPLCNTEAFF.